These 10 T cell receptor beta chains share one sample of origin, sequenced in a study of spatial heterogeneity in lung cancer. Each CDR3 protein is one row after TCRdb ran MiXCR on the 5' RACE reads. In the table there are some 16,000 distinct CDR3 sequences, roughly 3.9% of which are singletons. The sample's time point: sample taken at primary tumor resection. The sequences come from normal lung tissue next to the tumor, collected at surgery. These receptors were taken from a male donor with early-stage non-small cell lung cancer.

This clonotype was recorded at least ten times. The size of this beta chain means little, since it is a stray read in a library made for alpha chains. The V and J genes are TRBV5-1 and TRBJ2-3, with 10 bases that match TRBD2. V lost 4 bases, J lost 4 bases, and 9 bases stayed unmatched. The length of the CDR3 is 16 residues. CDR1 is SGHRS, CDR2 YFSETQ, per germline. CDR3 nucleotide sequence: TGCGCCAGCAGCACCCGGCTAGCGGGAGTGGCAGATACGCAGTATTTT. It is translated as CASSTRLAGVADTQYF.

This clonotype was found many times. For a library built for alpha chains, this beta chain is a stray read; little rests on its size. V usage is TRBV10-2 and J usage is TRBJ2-7, with D hard to call. V was trimmed by 0 bases and J by 5 bases, leaving 11 bases between them. Germline assignment: CDR1 WSHSY and CDR2 SAAADI. The CDR3 has 14 residues. CDR3 sequence reads: CASSESNDANEQYF. In nucleotides, the CDR3 is TGCGCCAGCAGTGAGTCGAACGACGCCAACGAGCAGTACTTC.

This clonotype was observed at least ten times. A library prepared for alpha chains yielded this beta chain as an off-target read; its size is of little meaning. The CDR3 DNA reads as TGCGCCAGCAGCTTGGAGGCAGGCTGGGACACAGATACGCAGTATTTT. Translating gives CASSLEAGWDTDTQYF. This chain links TRBV5-1 with TRBJ2-3; D uncertain. Germline CDR1 is SGHRS and CDR2 is YFSETQ. Trimming pared 0 bases from V and 2 bases from J, leaving 13 bases between. The CDR3 is made up of 16 amino acids.

This clonotype has at least ten counts. Within a library made for alpha chains, this beta chain is off target, and its count is uninformative. The chain is built from TRBV18 and TRBJ2-3; D possibly corresponds to TRBD2 (6 bases). This CDR3 comprises 18 residues. V was pared by 8 bases and J by 0 bases, with 24 bases between. CDR1 is KGHSH and CDR2 is LQKENI in the germline V gene. The CDR3, as DNA: TGTGCCAGCCGGCGCGGACTCGGGAGTCGAGCGAGCACAGATACGCAGTATTTT. Translating it yields CASRRGLGSRASTDTQYF.

This clonotype was observed at least ten times. This beta chain is off target for a library built for alpha chains, so its abundance means little. The chain joins TRBV5-1 to TRBJ2-7; D call uncertain. Trimming took 0 bases from V and 2 from J, leaving 9 bases between them. The CDR3 sequence is 14 residues long. Germline CDR1 SGHRS, CDR2 YFSETQ. The CDR3 DNA reads TGCGCCAGCAGCTTGGCATCAACAACCTACGAGCAGTACTTC. Amino acid sequence: CASSLASTTYEQYF.

This clonotype was counted at least ten times. The library was built for alpha chains, so this beta chain is an off-target read and its size means little. The chain joins TRBV7-9 to TRBJ2-1; TRBD2 agrees at 11 bases. CDR1 and CDR2 from the germline V gene are SEHNR and FQNEAQ (reference sequence). V dropped 11 bases and J dropped 6; count of bases not matched to a gene: 9. The CDR3 loop spans 14 amino acids. CDR3 in amino acids: CAVRSGRAGNEQFF. The DNA for the CDR3 is TGTGCCGTGCGTAGCGGGAGGGCCGGCAATGAGCAGTTCTTC. Based on the CDR3 plus reference TRBV7-9 and TRBJ2-1, the full variable domain is DTGVSQNPRHKITKRGQNVTFRCDPISEHNRLYWYRQTLGQGPEFLTYFQNEAQLEKSRLLSDRFSAERPKGSFSTLEIQRTEQGDSAMYLCAVRSGRAGNEQFFGPGTRLTVL.

This clonotype was seen many times. Because the library targeted alpha chains, this beta chain is an off-target read whose size means little. The J gene is TRBJ1-6, the V gene TRBV20-1; possibly TRBD1 for D (5 bases). V dropped 3 bases and J dropped 0 bases, with 15 bases sitting between them. This CDR3 spans 17 amino acids. Germline V CDR1 and CDR2: DFQATT, SNEGSKA (reference sequence). The CDR3 DNA reads as TGCAGTGCTAGCCCATTAGACAGCTACTCCTATAATTCACCCCTCCACTTT. Protein product: CSASPLDSYSYNSPLHF.

In its sample, this clonotype was seen many times. This beta chain is an off-target read within a library intended for alpha chains, so its frequency means little. The CDR3 DNA reads as TGTGCCAGCAGCTTCTTTAGCGGGGGTTACAATGAGCAGTTCTTC. It yields the protein CASSFFSGGYNEQFF. This chain uses TRBV7-2 with TRBJ2-1; TRBD2 matches at 9 bases. The CDR3 consists of 15 residues. With 3 bases clipped from V and 4 bases from J, the junction kept 4 bases outside the gene matches. Germline CDR1 reads SGHTA; CDR2 reads FQGNSA. Drawing the rest from reference TRBV7-2 and TRBJ2-1, the complete variable domain is GAGVSQSPSNKVTEKGKDVELRCDPISGHTALYWYRQSLGQGLEFLIYFQGNSAPDKSGLPSDRFSAERTGGSVSTLTIQRTQQEDSAVYLCASSFFSGGYNEQFFGPGTRLTVL.

This clonotype appeared a few times. Because the library targeted alpha chains, this beta chain is an off-target read whose size means little. The chain carries TRBV3-1 and TRBJ2-1, with D possibly matching TRBD1 (5 bases). CDR1 is LGHDT, CDR2 YNNKEL, per germline (reference sequence). V gave up 3 bases and J gave up 9 bases, with 9 bases separating them. The CDR3 consists of 12 residues. CDR3 in amino acids: CASSHREGEQFF. In DNA, the CDR3 is TGTGCCAGCAGCCACAGGGAAGGTGAGCAGTTCTTC.

This clonotype has at least ten counts. Because the library targeted alpha chains, this beta chain is an off-target read whose size means little. This sequence joins TRBV6-1 and TRBJ1-1; the D gene is possibly TRBD1 (5 bases). This CDR3 is built from 13 residues. Trimming shortened V by 5 bases and J by 1 base, and 8 bases separated the two germline ends. Germline V gives CDR1 MNHNS, CDR2 SASEGT. CDR3 amino acids: CASSRQKNTEAFF. CDR3 nucleotide sequence: TGTGCCAGCAGTCGACAGAAGAACACTGAAGCTTTCTTT.